One sample yielded the 18 T cell receptor beta chains listed below, sequenced in a study of human T cells and chemical hapten exposure. Time point reported: patch test 3, about 24 weeks after DPC sensitization. As to treatment: therapeutic diphenylcyclopropenone sensitization with weekly scalp DPC. TCRdb analysed the RACE reads with MiXCR anew, one entry per CDR3 protein. This repertoire shows tens of thousands of distinct CDR3 sequences, approximately 11% found once; its top ten account for 1% to 1.2%. The starting material was whole blood, obtained in connection with sensitization to the hapten diphenylcyclopropenone (DPC). The receptors stem from a woman aged 25 to 45 with alopecia areata. Some clones in this sample may be carry-over from other donors' samples.

The rearrangement joins TRBV28 to TRBJ1-1; unclear D gene. From germline, CDR1 is MDHEN and CDR2 SYDVKM. V gave up 2 bases and J gave up 3 bases, with 4 bases separating them. The CDR3 runs 12 residues. In DNA form, the CDR3 reads TGTGCCAGCAGTTTACGGTACACTGAAGCTTTCTTT. Its protein is CASSLRYTEAFF.

This sequence joins TRBV3-1 and TRBJ2-5; 9 nucleotides match TRBD1. The CDR3 covers 17 residues. Germline CDR1 LGHDT, CDR2 YNNKEL (reference sequence). J was trimmed by 4 bases and V by 7 bases; bases with no gene match: 16. The CDR3 DNA reads as TGTGCCAGCATCGTAGGCGGCGGGACAGGGAGCGGAGAGACCCAGTACTTC. The encoded protein is CASIVGGGTGSGETQYF.

This clonotype rates as medium-sized (0.01 to 0.1%). The chain carries TRBV28 and TRBJ2-3; tentative D call: TRBD2 (6 bases). Germline assignment: CDR1 MDHEN and CDR2 SYDVKM. This CDR3 is built from 16 residues. The V and J ends lost 5 bases and 2 bases respectively, with 17 bases between them. CDR3 nucleotides: TGTGCCAGCAGTAACGGGACTCCGGAAGTCACAGATACGCAGTATTTT. It codes for CASSNGTPEVTDTQYF.

There are many counts of this clonotype. The rearrangement links TRBV14 to TRBJ1-1; the D is unclear. V lost 0 bases, J lost 8 bases, and 10 bases lay in between. This CDR3 has 13 residues. Germline V gene data show CDR1 as SGHDN and CDR2 as FVKESK. The CDR3 nucleotides read TGTGCCAGCAGCCAAGATTTCTCTGCAGAAGCTTTCTTT. This gives the protein CASSQDFSAEAFF.

This clonotype was recorded a few times. This sequence joins TRBV7-6 and TRBJ2-7, with TRBD1 matching 8 bases. The length of the CDR3 is 13 residues. The germline V gene encodes CDR1 SGHVS and CDR2 FNYEAQ. V shed 3 bases and J 4 bases; nucleotides not matched to a gene: 2. CDR3 residues: CASSLRQGYEQYF. The CDR3 DNA sequence: TGTGCCAGCAGCTTGAGACAGGGGTACGAGCAGTACTTC.

Many counts were recorded for this clonotype. J is TRBJ1-6 and V is TRBV3-1; no clear D gene. This CDR3 comprises 18 residues. CDR1 is LGHDT and CDR2 is YNNKEL in the germline V gene (reference sequence). Trimming pared 4 bases from V and 0 bases from J, leaving 16 bases between. The CDR3 region is CASSPKRLRSSYNSPLHF. The CDR3 nucleotides are TGTGCCAGCAGCCCAAAGAGACTTCGTAGCTCCTATAATTCACCCCTCCACTTT.

This clonotype was detected ten times or more. This rearrangement joins TRBV3-1 to TRBJ1-2, with a tentative D call TRBD1 (6 bases). V lost 4 bases, J lost 2 bases, and 11 bases lay in between. The CDR3 has 14 residues. Germline V CDR1 and CDR2: LGHDT, YNNKEL (reference sequence). For the CDR3, the DNA is TGTGCCAGCAGCCCTCGGACAGCGAACTATGGCTACACCTTC. It yields the protein CASSPRTANYGYTF.

The chain combines TRBV29-1 with TRBJ2-3, with 8 positions matching TRBD1. In germline, CDR1 is SQVTM, CDR2 ANQGSEA. Losses at the gene ends were 1 base for V and 6 bases for J; bases not matched to a gene: 6. The CDR3 consists of 14 residues. The CDR3 sequence: CSVEGHRGWDTQYF. The DNA of the CDR3 is TGCAGCGTTGAAGGCCACAGGGGGTGGGATACGCAGTATTTT.

Concerning this clonotype: This may be a read error, as it is one base from a much larger clone. This chain uses TRBV6-5 with TRBJ1-1; 7 bases align to TRBD1. This CDR3 is built from 16 residues. The V gene's germline CDR1 is MNHEY and CDR2 SVGAGI. J gave up 0 bases and V 5 bases, and 9 bases lay outside the gene matches. The CDR3: CASSAARTGVNTEAFF. CDR3 sequence (DNA): TGTGCCAGCAGTGCTGCCCGGACAGGCGTGAACACTGAAGCTTTCTTT.

There are a few counts of this clonotype. This chain connects TRBV20-1 to TRBJ2-5; D remains ambiguous. Germline lookup yields CDR1 DFQATT and CDR2 SNEGSKA (reference sequence). The CDR3 covers 14 residues. Trimming cost V 3 bases and J 0 bases, with 11 bases left between them. The CDR3 spells CSASIPSHQETQYF. The CDR3 nucleotides read TGCAGTGCTAGTATCCCCTCTCACCAAGAGACCCAGTACTTC.

The chain employs TRBV19 and TRBJ2-1; TRBD1 aligns across 8 bases. The V and J ends lost 4 bases and 8 bases, in that order; junction bases with no gene match: 16. The germline CDR1 and CDR2 sequences are LNHDA and SQIVND (reference sequence). This CDR3 comprises 17 residues. The CDR3 here is CASSNLLGQGRFDEQFF. CDR3 bases: TGTGCCAGTAGTAACCTTCTCGGACAGGGTAGGTTCGATGAGCAGTTCTTC.

V usage is TRBV20-1 and J usage is TRBJ2-3; the D gene is possibly TRBD1 (6 bases). The CDR3 consists of 11 residues. V lost 7 bases and J lost 7, with 12 bases in between. From germline, CDR1 is DFQATT and CDR2 SNEGSKA (reference sequence). CDR3 sequence reads: CSGLTGNTQYF. CDR3 sequence (DNA): TGCAGTGGCCTGACAGGCAATACGCAGTATTTT.

This clonotype was counted ten times or more. The chain links TRBV11-2 to TRBJ1-5, with a tentative D call TRBD1 (6 bases). Germline V gene sequence: CDR1 SGHAT, CDR2 FQNNGV. V was clipped by 4 bases and J by 4 bases, with 8 bases between them. The CDR3 is 13 residues long. CDR3 region: CASSSDRNQPQHF. CDR3 coding DNA: TGTGCCAGCAGCTCAGACAGGAATCAGCCCCAGCATTTT.

In regard to this clonotype: A much larger clone differs by one base, so this may be a read error. The chain joins TRBV20-1 to TRBJ2-3; 7 nucleotides agree with TRBD1. CDR3 length: 12 residues. From germline, CDR1 is DFQATT and CDR2 SNEGSKA (reference sequence). Here the CDR3 reads CSVGQGTDTQYF. The CDR3 DNA follows: TGCAGCGTCGGACAGGGCACAGATACGCAGTATTTT.

This clonotype showed up many times. V gene TRBV7-9 combines with J gene TRBJ1-2; no reliable D call. Trimming removed 1 base from V and 2 bases from J, with 8 bases in between. The CDR3 has 14 residues. The germline V gene encodes CDR1 SEHNR and CDR2 FQNEAQ (reference sequence). The chain's CDR3 is CASSLGAENYGYTF. CDR3 DNA: TGTGCCAGCAGCTTAGGTGCAGAAAACTATGGCTACACCTTC.

The genes are TRBV7-6 and TRBJ2-2, with 8 bases matching TRBD2. V was clipped by 1 base and J by 5 bases; unmatched bases: 6. CDR1 and CDR2 from the germline V gene are SGHVS and FNYEAQ. The CDR3 has 16 residues. The chain's CDR3 is CASSLEAGVGTGELFF. DNA of the CDR3: TGTGCCAGCAGCTTAGAAGCGGGAGTAGGTACCGGGGAGCTGTTTTTT.

This clonotype was detected many times. The gene calls are TRBV12-3 or TRBV12-4 and TRBJ1-5; 8 nucleotides line up with TRBD1. The CDR3 is made up of 16 amino acids. The ends lost 5 bases at V and 0 bases at J; junction bases unmatched: 6. CDR3 protein: CASSPTGARSNQPQHF. The CDR3 bases are TGTGCCAGCAGTCCGACAGGGGCCCGTAGCAATCAGCCCCAGCATTTT.

The V gene is TRBV29-1, the J gene TRBJ2-1; D call uncertain. CDR3 length: 13 residues. V gave up 7 bases and J gave up 9 bases, with 19 bases separating them. Germline V gene sequence: CDR1 SQVTM, CDR2 ANQGSEA. The chain's CDR3 is CSGRRGSVGEQFF. The CDR3 DNA reads TGCAGCGGACGTCGCGGTTCCGTCGGTGAGCAGTTCTTC.